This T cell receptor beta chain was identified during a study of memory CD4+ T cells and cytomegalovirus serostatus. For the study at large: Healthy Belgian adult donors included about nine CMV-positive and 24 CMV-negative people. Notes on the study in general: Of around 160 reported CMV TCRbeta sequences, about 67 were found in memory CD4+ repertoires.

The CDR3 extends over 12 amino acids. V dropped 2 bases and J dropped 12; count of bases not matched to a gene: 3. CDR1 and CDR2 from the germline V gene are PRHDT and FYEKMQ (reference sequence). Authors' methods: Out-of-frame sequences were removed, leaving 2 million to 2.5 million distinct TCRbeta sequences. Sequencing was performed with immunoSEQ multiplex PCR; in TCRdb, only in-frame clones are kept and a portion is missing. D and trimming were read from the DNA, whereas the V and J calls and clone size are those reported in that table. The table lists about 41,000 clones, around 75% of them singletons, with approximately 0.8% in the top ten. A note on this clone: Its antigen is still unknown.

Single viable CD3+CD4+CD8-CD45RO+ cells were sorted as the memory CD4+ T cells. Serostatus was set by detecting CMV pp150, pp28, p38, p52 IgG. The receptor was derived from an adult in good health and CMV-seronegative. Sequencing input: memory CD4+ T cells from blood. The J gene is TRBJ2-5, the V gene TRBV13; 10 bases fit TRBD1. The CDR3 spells CASSLSGTGEYF. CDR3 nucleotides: TGTGCCAGCAGCTTATCCGGGACAGGGGAGTACTTC.